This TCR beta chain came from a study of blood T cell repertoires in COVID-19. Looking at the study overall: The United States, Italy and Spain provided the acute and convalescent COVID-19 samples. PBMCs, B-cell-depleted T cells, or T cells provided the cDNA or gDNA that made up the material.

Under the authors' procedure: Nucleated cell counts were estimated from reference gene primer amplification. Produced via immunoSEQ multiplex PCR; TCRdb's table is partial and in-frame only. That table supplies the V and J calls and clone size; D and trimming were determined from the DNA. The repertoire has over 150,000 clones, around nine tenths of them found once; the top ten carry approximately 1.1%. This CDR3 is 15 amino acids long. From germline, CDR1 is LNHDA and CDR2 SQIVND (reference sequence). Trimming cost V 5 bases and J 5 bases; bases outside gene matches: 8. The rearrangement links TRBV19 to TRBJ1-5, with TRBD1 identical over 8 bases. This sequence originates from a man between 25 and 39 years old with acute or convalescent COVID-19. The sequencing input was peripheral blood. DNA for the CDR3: TGTGCCAGTAGTCCGGGTCAGGGGGCTTATCAGCCCCAGCATTTT. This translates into CASSPGQGAYQPQHF. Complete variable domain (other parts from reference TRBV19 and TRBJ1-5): DGGITQSPKYLFRKEGQNVTLSCEQNLNHDAMYWYRQDPGQGLRLIYYSQIVNDFQKGDIAEGYSVSREKKESFPLTVTSAQKNPTAFYLCASSPGQGAYQPQHFGDGTRLSIL.